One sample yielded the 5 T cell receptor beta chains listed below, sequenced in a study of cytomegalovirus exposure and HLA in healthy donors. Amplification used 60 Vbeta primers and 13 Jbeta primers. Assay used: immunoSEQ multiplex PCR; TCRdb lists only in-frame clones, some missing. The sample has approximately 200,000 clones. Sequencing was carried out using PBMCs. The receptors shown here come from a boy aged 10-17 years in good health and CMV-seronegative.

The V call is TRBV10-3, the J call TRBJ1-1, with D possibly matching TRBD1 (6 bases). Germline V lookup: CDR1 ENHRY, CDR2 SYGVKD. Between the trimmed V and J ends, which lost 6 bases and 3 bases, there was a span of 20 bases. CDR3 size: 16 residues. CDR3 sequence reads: CAIREGDINSDTEAFF. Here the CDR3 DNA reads TGTGCCATCAGGGAGGGGGACATCAATTCGGACACTGAAGCTTTCTTT.

CDR3 in amino acids: CASSETGGNQPQHF. For the CDR3, the DNA is TGTGCCAGCAGTGAAACAGGGGGCAATCAGCCCCAGCATTTT. The chain uses TRBV2 and TRBJ1-5, with 7 bases aligning to TRBD1. Germline assignment: CDR1 SNHLY and CDR2 FYNNEI. The CDR3 has 14 amino acids. V lost 2 bases, J lost 2 bases, and 0 bases stayed unmatched.

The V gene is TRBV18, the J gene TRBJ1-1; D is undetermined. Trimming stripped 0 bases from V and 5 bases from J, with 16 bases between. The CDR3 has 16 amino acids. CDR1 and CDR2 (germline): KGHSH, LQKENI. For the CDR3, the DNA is TGTGCCAGCTCACCACCGTCCCGAAGGAGTCAAACTGAAGCTTTCTTT. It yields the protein CASSPPSRRSQTEAFF.

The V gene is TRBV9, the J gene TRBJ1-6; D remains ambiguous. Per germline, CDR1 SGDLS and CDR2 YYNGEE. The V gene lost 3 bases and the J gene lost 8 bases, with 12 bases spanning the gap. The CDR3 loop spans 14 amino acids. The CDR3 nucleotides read TGTGCCAGCAGCGGGCAGGCAGTTTATTCACCCCTCCACTTT. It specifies CASSGQAVYSPLHF. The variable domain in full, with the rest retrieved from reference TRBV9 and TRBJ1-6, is DSGVTQTPKHLITATGQRVTLRCSPRSGDLSVYWYQQSLDQGLQFLIQYYNGEERAKGNILERFSAQQFPDLHSELNLSSLELGDSALYFCASSGQAVYSPLHFGNGTRLTVT.

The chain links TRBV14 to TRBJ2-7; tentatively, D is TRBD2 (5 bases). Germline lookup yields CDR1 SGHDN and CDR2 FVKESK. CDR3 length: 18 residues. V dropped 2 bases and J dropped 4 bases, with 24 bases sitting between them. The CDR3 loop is CASSQRSSRPGQIYEQYF. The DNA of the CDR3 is TGTGCCAGCAGCCAAAGGTCTAGCAGGCCCGGCCAAATTTACGAGCAGTACTTC.